The entry below describes one T cell receptor beta chain. The table came from immunoSEQ multiplex PCR; TCRdb's copy has only in-frame clones and leaves some out. The table has a few million clones, 93% seen once; the top ten hold roughly 1.7%. The CDR3 runs to 14 residues. Germline values: CDR1 MDHEN, CDR2 SYDVKM. Trimming shortened V by 6 bases and J by 1 base, and 10 bases separated the two germline ends. This entry is derived from a study of shared clonotypes between healthy human individuals. Selected positively for CCR7 and CD45RO-negative, naive CD8 cells excluded terminally differentiated effector memory CD45RA+ cells.

The sequencing sample was made of naive CD8+ T cells from PBMCs. J is TRBJ1-5 and V is TRBV28; maybe TRBD1 (6 bases). The TCR was taken from a man in his late teens or twenties in good health. Some clones in this sample may be carry-over from other donors' samples. The CDR3 bases are TGTGCCAGCAGGCCGGGGGCCAGCAATCAGCCCCAGCATTTT. Residues: CASRPGASNQPQHF. Looking up the rest from reference TRBV28 and TRBJ1-5 gives the full variable domain: DVKVTQSSRYLVKRTGEKVFLECVQDMDHENMFWYRQDPGLGLRLIYFSYDVKMKEKGDIPEGYSVSREKKERFSLILESASTNQTSMYLCASRPGASNQPQHFGDGTRLSIL.